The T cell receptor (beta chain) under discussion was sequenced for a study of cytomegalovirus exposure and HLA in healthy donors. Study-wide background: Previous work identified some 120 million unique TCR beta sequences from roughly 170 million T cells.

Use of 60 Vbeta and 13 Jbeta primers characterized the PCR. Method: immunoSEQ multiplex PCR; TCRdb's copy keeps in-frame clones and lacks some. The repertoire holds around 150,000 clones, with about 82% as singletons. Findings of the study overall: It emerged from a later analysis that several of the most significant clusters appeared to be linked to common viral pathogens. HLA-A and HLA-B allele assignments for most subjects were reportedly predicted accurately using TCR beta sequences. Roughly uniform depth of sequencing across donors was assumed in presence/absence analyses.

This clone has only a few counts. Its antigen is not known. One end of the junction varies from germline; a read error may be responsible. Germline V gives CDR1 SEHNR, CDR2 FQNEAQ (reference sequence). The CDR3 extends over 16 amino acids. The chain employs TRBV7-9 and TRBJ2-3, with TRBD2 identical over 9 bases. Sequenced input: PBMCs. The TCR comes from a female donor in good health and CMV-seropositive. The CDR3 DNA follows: TGTTCCAGCAGCTTAGGTCGGGGACTAGCCACAGATACGCAGTATTTT. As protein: CSSSLGRGLATDTQYF.